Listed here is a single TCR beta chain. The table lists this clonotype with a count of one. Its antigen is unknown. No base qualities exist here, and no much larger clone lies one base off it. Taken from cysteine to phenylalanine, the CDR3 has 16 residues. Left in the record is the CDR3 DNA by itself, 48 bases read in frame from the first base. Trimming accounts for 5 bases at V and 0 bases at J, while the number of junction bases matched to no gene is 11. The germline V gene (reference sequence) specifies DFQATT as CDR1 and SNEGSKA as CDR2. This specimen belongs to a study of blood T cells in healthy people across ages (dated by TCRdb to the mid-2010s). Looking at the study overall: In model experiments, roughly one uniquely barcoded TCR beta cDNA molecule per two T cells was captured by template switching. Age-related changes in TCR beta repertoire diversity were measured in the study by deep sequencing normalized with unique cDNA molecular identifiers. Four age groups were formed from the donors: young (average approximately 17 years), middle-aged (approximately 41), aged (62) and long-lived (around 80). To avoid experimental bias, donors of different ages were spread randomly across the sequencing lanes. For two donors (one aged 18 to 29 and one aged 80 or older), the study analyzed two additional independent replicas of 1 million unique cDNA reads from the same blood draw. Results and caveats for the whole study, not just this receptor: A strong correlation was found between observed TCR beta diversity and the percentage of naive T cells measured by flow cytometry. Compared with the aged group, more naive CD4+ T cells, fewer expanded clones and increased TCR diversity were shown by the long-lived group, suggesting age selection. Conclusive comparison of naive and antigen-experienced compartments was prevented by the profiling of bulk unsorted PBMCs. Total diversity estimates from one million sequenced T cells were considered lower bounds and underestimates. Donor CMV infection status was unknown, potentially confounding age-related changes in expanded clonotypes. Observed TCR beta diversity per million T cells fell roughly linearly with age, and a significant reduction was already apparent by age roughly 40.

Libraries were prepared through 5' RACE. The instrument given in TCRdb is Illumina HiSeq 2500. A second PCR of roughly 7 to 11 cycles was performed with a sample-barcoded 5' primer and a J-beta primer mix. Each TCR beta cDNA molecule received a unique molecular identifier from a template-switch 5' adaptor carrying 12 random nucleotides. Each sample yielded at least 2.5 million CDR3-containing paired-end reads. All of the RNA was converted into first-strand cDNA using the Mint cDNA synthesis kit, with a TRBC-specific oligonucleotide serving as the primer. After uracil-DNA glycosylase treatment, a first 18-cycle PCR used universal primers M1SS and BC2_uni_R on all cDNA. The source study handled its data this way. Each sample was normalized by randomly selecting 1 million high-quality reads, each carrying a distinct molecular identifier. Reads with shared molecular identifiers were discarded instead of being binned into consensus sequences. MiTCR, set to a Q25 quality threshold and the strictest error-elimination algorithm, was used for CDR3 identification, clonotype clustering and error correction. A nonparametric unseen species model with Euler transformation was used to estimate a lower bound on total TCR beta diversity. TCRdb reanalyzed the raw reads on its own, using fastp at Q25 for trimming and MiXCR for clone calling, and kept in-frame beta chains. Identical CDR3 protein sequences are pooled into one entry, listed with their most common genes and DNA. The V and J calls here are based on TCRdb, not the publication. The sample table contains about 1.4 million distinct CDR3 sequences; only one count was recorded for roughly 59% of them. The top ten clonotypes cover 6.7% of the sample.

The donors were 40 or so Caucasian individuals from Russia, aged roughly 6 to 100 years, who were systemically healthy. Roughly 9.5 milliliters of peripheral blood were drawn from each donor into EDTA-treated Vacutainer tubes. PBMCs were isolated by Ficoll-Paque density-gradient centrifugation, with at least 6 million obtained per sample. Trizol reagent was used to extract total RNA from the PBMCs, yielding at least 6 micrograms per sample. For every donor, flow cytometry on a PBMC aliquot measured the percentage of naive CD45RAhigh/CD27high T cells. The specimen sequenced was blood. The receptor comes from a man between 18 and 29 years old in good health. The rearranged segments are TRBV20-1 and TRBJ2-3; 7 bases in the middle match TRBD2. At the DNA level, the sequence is TGCAGTGCTGACCAACTAGCGACGACTAGCACAGATACGCAGTATTTT. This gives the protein CSADQLATTSTDTQYF.